Below are 4 T cell receptor beta chains sequenced from a single sample in a study of monozygotic twins with inflammatory bowel disease. For each CDR3 protein, TCRdb gives one entry from its re-call of the 5' RACE reads, without DNA. The sample includes more than 350,000 distinct CDR3 sequences. The specimen was blood. These receptors all come from a human donor with ulcerative colitis or Crohn's disease, or a healthy co-twin of an affected twin (not recorded which).

CDR3 protein: CASSGRDTETYNEQFF. V gene TRBV7-9 combines with J gene TRBJ2-1; checking the TCRdb D call of TRBD1 is not possible without DNA. From germline, CDR1 is SEHNR and CDR2 FQNEAQ (reference sequence). The CDR3 is made up of 16 amino acids.

The chain is built from TRBV20-1 and TRBJ2-7; TCRdb names TRBD2, which stays unverified in the absence of DNA. CDR3 length: 13 residues. Germline lookup yields CDR1 DFQATT and CDR2 SNEGSKA (reference sequence). CDR3 in amino acids: CSAPQGSSYEQYF.

This chain links TRBV6-1 with TRBJ1-2; TCRdb returns TRBD1, unconfirmable since there is no DNA. CDR3 length: 14 residues. In germline, CDR1 is MNHNS, CDR2 SASEGT. The CDR3 reads CASSRGRQGSSYTF.

The gene calls are TRBV7-3 and TRBJ2-2; absent DNA, TCRdb's TRBD1 call cannot be checked. The germline V gene encodes CDR1 SGHTA and CDR2 FQGTGA. The CDR3 spans 21 residues. The CDR3 is CASSLIRDRATSGRYTGELFF.